Each of the 6 T cell receptor beta chains below was sequenced from the same sample in a study of blood T cells in healthy people across ages. With a J-beta primer mix and a sample-barcoded 5' primer, a second PCR ran about 7 to 12 cycles. TCRdb independently ran MiXCR on the 5' RACE reads; one entry per CDR3 protein. The repertoire consists of about 780,000 distinct CDR3 sequences, with about 47% occurring once and the leading ten covering around 18%. The material sequenced was blood. The receptors here all came from a man aged 80 or over in good health.

This clonotype was seen a handful of times. J is TRBJ2-1 and V is TRBV20-1; 8 bases agree with TRBD2. Germline V gene sequence: CDR1 DFQATT, CDR2 SNEGSKA (reference sequence). The CDR3 is made up of 17 amino acids. V lost 5 bases and J lost 4; bases outside the gene matches: 16. Here the CDR3 reads CSAEPPLDSGMYNEQFF. CDR3 nucleotides: TGCAGTGCTGAACCACCTTTGGATAGCGGGATGTACAATGAGCAGTTCTTC.

This clonotype was seen a single time. The chain links TRBV28 to TRBJ1-5, with a possible D match to TRBD1 (5 bases). The ends were cut back, 1 base at V and 0 bases at J, with 10 bases in the middle. CDR1 and CDR2 from the germline V gene are MDHEN and SYDVKM. The CDR3 has 16 amino acids. The CDR3 sequence is CASSLFEDSSNQPQHF. The CDR3 DNA follows: TGTGCCAGCAGTTTATTCGAAGACAGTAGCAATCAGCCCCAGCATTTT. Full variable domain (rest looked up from reference TRBV28 and TRBJ1-5): DVKVTQSSRYLVKRTGEKVFLECVQDMDHENMFWYRQDPGLGLRLIYFSYDVKMKEKGDIPEGYSVSREKKERFSLILESASTNQTSMYLCASSLFEDSSNQPQHFGDGTRLSIL.

A remark on this clonotype: This may come from a read error, since a much larger clone is one base off. This sequence joins TRBV4-2 and TRBJ2-1; D may be TRBD2 (6 bases). The germline V gene encodes CDR1 LGHNA and CDR2 YNFKEQ. CDR3 length equals 15 residues. V was clipped by 6 bases and J by 7 bases, with 19 bases between them. The CDR3 is CASRDLARAGNEQFF. CDR3 DNA: TGTGCCAGCAGGGACCTAGCGAGAGCTGGGAATGAGCAGTTCTTC.

This clonotype was found a few times. The rearrangement uses TRBV20-1 and TRBJ1-2; D is uncertain. V was trimmed by 0 bases and J by 4 bases, leaving 15 bases between them. The CDR3 is 15 residues long. From germline, CDR1 is DFQATT and CDR2 SNEGSKA (reference sequence). Written as DNA, the CDR3 is TGCAGTGCTAGAGATAACAAGGGCGACGTCTATGGCTACACCTTC. Translated, it gives CSARDNKGDVYGYTF.

This rearrangement joins TRBV15 to TRBJ2-2; perhaps D is TRBD1 or TRBD2 (5 bases each). Germline V gives CDR1 LNHNV, CDR2 YYDKDF (reference sequence). The V gene lost 1 base and the J gene lost 6 bases, with 18 bases spanning the gap. The CDR3 covers 17 residues. This chain's CDR3 is CATSRVARTGDPGELFF. CDR3 nucleotides: TGTGCCACCAGCAGAGTTGCCCGGACTGGGGACCCCGGGGAGCTGTTTTTT.

The chain recombines TRBV28 with TRBJ2-1, with 9 nucleotides matching TRBD1. V shed 2 bases and J 7 bases; nucleotides not matched to a gene: 6. From germline, CDR1 is MDHEN and CDR2 SYDVKM. The CDR3 has 15 amino acids. In nucleotides, the CDR3 is TGTGCCAGCAGTTTACAGGCGACAGGGGGAAATGAGCAGTTCTTC. As protein: CASSLQATGGNEQFF.